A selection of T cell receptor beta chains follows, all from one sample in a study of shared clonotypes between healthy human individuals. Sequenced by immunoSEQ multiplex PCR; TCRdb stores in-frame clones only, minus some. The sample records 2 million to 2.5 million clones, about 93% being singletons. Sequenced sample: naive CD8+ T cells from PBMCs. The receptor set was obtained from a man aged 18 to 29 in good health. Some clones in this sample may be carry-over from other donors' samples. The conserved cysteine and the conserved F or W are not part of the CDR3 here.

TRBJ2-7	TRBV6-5	ASSYSIGTKTYEQY
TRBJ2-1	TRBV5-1	ASRQGNEQF
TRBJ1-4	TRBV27	ASSFTGPQVEKLF
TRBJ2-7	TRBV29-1	SAWDSPEQY
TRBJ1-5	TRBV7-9	ASSHGLGPQH
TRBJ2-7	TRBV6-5	ASSYGYSYEQY
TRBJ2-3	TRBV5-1	ASSLGRLSADTQY
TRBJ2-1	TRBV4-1	ASRTTSGGDNEQF
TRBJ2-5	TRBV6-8	ASSARDLWERHQETQY
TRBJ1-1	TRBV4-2	ASSQGQGAVNTEAF
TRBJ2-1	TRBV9	ASSAGDSYNEQF
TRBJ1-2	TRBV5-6	ASSDVVRGQGYT
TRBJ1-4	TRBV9	ASSPDRAHNEKLF
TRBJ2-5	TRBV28	ASSSGLVRETQY
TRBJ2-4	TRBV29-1	SVEYLAGQNIQY